Listed below are T cell receptor beta chains from one sample, sequenced in a study of blood T cell repertoires in COVID-19. Sequenced by immunoSEQ multiplex PCR; TCRdb stores in-frame clones only, minus some. The table lists 310,000 or so clones, roughly 91% of them singletons. The source material was peripheral blood. The receptors stem from a man in his fifties or sixties with active or convalescent COVID-19. Each CDR3 is given with its conserved first and last residue. The order of the fields is D gene, V gene, clone size, J gene, CDR3 DNA, CDR3 protein. D genes are given only for firm matches. Rows may omit the clone size; those that give it use once, few, many or a size class.

d_gene: TRBD1
v_gene: TRBV30
abundance: -
j_gene: TRBJ1-2
CDR3nt: TGTGCCTGGAGTCAGGGGGACCCCATCGGCTACACCTTC
CDR3aa: CAWSQGDPIGYTF

d_gene: TRBD1
v_gene: TRBV2
abundance: once
j_gene: TRBJ1-2
CDR3nt: TGTGCCAGCAGCCCAATACAGGGGGCTAGTGGCTACACCTTC
CDR3aa: CASSPIQGASGYTF

d_gene: TRBD2
v_gene: TRBV7-9
abundance: -
j_gene: TRBJ2-1
CDR3nt: TGTGCCAGCCCTCCCCCCGGGGGGGCCTACAATGAGCAGTTCTTC
CDR3aa: CASPPPGGAYNEQFF

d_gene: -
v_gene: TRBV5-4
abundance: -
j_gene: TRBJ1-2
CDR3nt: TGTGCCAGCAGCTTGGTGGGCACGATTTATGGCTACACCTTC
CDR3aa: CASSLVGTIYGYTF

d_gene: TRBD2
v_gene: TRBV10-3
abundance: -
j_gene: TRBJ2-1
CDR3nt: TGTGCCATCAGTGAAGGGACTAGCGGGGGGAGGGACTACAATGAGCAGTTCTTC
CDR3aa: CAISEGTSGGRDYNEQFF

d_gene: -
v_gene: TRBV11-3
abundance: -
j_gene: TRBJ1-6
CDR3nt: TGTGCCAGCAGCTTGGAACAGGATTCACCCCTCCACTTT
CDR3aa: CASSLEQDSPLHF

d_gene: TRBD1
v_gene: TRBV29-1
abundance: -
j_gene: TRBJ1-1
CDR3nt: TGCAGCGCGATCCCGGGACAGGGGGCCGAAGCTTTCTTT
CDR3aa: CSAIPGQGAEAFF

d_gene: -
v_gene: TRBV11-3
abundance: few
j_gene: TRBJ2-2
CDR3nt: TGTGCCAGCAGCTCCCGGACCGGGGAGCTGTTTTTT
CDR3aa: CASSSRTGELFF

d_gene: TRBD1
v_gene: TRBV18
abundance: -
j_gene: TRBJ2-3
CDR3nt: TGTGCCAGCTCACCACAGGGGGCAAGCACAGATACGCAGTATTTT
CDR3aa: CASSPQGASTDTQYF

d_gene: TRBD1
v_gene: TRBV5-1
abundance: -
j_gene: TRBJ1-2
CDR3nt: TGCGCCAGCAGCGCATTGGCCCCGGGACAGGATAACTATGGCTACACCTTC
CDR3aa: CASSALAPGQDNYGYTF

d_gene: TRBD1
v_gene: TRBV7-9
abundance: once
j_gene: TRBJ1-2
CDR3nt: TGTGCCAGCACCAACACAGGGGGAGTCTTTGGCTACACCTTC
CDR3aa: CASTNTGGVFGYTF

d_gene: -
v_gene: TRBV7-3
abundance: -
j_gene: TRBJ1-1
CDR3nt: TGTGCCAGCAGCTCCCTCGGGCGGGACACTGAAGCTTTCTTT
CDR3aa: CASSSLGRDTEAFF

d_gene: TRBD2
v_gene: TRBV9
abundance: -
j_gene: TRBJ2-2
CDR3nt: TGTGCCAGCAGCCCTAGCGGGGGGATGAACACCGGGGAGCTGTTTTTT
CDR3aa: CASSPSGGMNTGELFF

d_gene: -
v_gene: TRBV5-6
abundance: -
j_gene: TRBJ2-2
CDR3nt: TGTGCCAGCACCACAGGGTTTATCGGGGAGCTGTTTTTT
CDR3aa: CASTTGFIGELFF

d_gene: -
v_gene: TRBV6-5
abundance: -
j_gene: TRBJ1-5
CDR3nt: TGTGCCAGCAGTCTCCGCCCAGGGCCGAAAGGGCCCCAGCATTTT
CDR3aa: CASSLRPGPKGPQHF

d_gene: TRBD1
v_gene: TRBV13
abundance: -
j_gene: TRBJ2-7
CDR3nt: TGTGCCAGCAGCCCCCGGGACAGGGTTGACGAGCAGTACTTC
CDR3aa: CASSPRDRVDEQYF

d_gene: -
v_gene: TRBV6-5
abundance: -
j_gene: TRBJ1-4
CDR3nt: TGTGCCAGCAGTTACTTCCGGGACGCGGGGGAAAAACTGTTTTTT
CDR3aa: CASSYFRDAGEKLFF

d_gene: TRBD2
v_gene: TRBV24-1
abundance: -
j_gene: TRBJ2-1
CDR3nt: TGTGCCACCAGTGATTACGGGGGGGTAGATGAGCAGTTCTTC
CDR3aa: CATSDYGGVDEQFF

d_gene: -
v_gene: TRBV11-2
abundance: -
j_gene: TRBJ1-1
CDR3nt: TGTGCCAGCAGCTTAGAGCTCCAGGGTGGGACTGAAGCTTTCTTT
CDR3aa: CASSLELQGGTEAFF

d_gene: -
v_gene: TRBV1
abundance: -
j_gene: TRBJ1-5
CDR3nt: TGCACCAGCAGCCTAAGTCGACAGGGCAAAGATAGCAATCAGCCCCAGCATTTT
CDR3aa: CTSSLSRQGKDSNQPQHF

d_gene: TRBD1
v_gene: TRBV3-1/TRBV3-2
abundance: -
j_gene: TRBJ2-7
CDR3nt: TGTGCCAGCAGCCCGCGGACAGGGGCCTACGAGCAGTACTTC
CDR3aa: CASSPRTGAYEQYF

d_gene: -
v_gene: TRBV5-4
abundance: -
j_gene: TRBJ2-7
CDR3nt: TGTGCCAGCAGCTTTCCCGGGACAACCCCCTACGAGCAGTACTTC
CDR3aa: CASSFPGTTPYEQYF

d_gene: -
v_gene: TRBV7-3
abundance: -
j_gene: TRBJ1-2
CDR3nt: TGTGCCAGCAGCTCTCGACTTATAGAGCGCTATGGCTACACCTTC
CDR3aa: CASSSRLIERYGYTF

d_gene: TRBD1
v_gene: TRBV5-8
abundance: -
j_gene: TRBJ1-1
CDR3nt: TGTGCCAGCAGCTTGGCCGGGACAGTCATGAACACTGAAGCTTTCTTT
CDR3aa: CASSLAGTVMNTEAFF